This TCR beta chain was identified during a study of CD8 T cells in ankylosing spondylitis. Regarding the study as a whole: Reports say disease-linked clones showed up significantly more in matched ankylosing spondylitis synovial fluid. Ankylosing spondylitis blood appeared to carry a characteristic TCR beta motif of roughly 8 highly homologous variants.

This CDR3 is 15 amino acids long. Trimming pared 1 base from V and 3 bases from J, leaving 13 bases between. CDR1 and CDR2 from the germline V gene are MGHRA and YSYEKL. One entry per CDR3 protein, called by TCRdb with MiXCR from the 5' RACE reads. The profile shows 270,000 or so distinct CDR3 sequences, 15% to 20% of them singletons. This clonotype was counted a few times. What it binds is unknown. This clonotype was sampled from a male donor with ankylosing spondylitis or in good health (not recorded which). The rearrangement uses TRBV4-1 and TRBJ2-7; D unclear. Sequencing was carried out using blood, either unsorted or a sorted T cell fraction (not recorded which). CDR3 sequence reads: CASSQGQLLNYEQYF. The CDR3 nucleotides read TGCGCCAGCAGCCAAGGTCAGCTCCTGAACTACGAGCAGTACTTC.